These 11 T cell receptor beta chains were all obtained from the same sample, sequenced in a study of cytomegalovirus exposure and HLA in healthy donors. The study ran its PCR with 60 Vbeta and 13 Jbeta primers. Sequencing used immunoSEQ multiplex PCR; TCRdb keeps in-frame clones, though not all of them. The sample lists about 190,000 clones, roughly 81% occurring once. The sequenced material came from PBMCs. The origin of the receptors is a woman in her 30s in good health and CMV-seropositive.

The chain recombines TRBV7-9 with TRBJ2-7; 7 nucleotides align to TRBD2. J was trimmed by 4 bases and V by 5 bases; bases with no gene match: 8. Germline CDR1 SEHNR, CDR2 FQNEAQ (reference sequence). The length of the CDR3 is 14 residues. The CDR3 reads CASSPGTTQYEQYF. The CDR3 coding sequence is TGTGCCAGCAGCCCCGGGACTACCCAGTACGAGCAGTACTTC. The complete variable domain, with remaining parts taken from reference TRBV7-9 and TRBJ2-7, reads DTGVSQNPRHKITKRGQNVTFRCDPISEHNRLYWYRQTLGQGPEFLTYFQNEAQLEKSRLLSDRFSAERPKGSFSTLEIQRTEQGDSAMYLCASSPGTTQYEQYFGPGTRLTVT.

V is TRBV10-2 and J is TRBJ1-2; the match to TRBD1 covers 10 bases. The CDR3 is made up of 13 amino acids. Germline loops: CDR1 WSHSY, CDR2 SAAADI. After removal of 10 bases from V and 5 bases from J, the junction contained 7 bases not matched to a gene. CDR3 residues: CATSGTGDYGYTF. The CDR3 DNA sequence: TGCGCCACTTCCGGGACAGGGGATTATGGCTACACCTTC.

The chain employs TRBV19 and TRBJ2-7, with TRBD2 identical over 8 bases. Per germline, CDR1 LNHDA and CDR2 SQIVND (reference sequence). CDR3 size: 14 residues. V lost 9 bases and J lost 2; bases outside the gene matches: 9. The CDR3 nucleotides are TGTGCCAGCGGGGGGGACATGGTTCCCTACGAGCAGTACTTC. Its protein is CASGGDMVPYEQYF.

The chain combines TRBV9 with TRBJ1-2, with 7 bases that match TRBD1. Germline CDR1 SGDLS, CDR2 YYNGEE. There are 17 residues in the CDR3. V trimming: 4 bases; J trimming: 5 bases; junction bases outside the gene matches: 17. CDR3 DNA: TGTGCCAGCAGCCCCCGGACAGGTCCCACCAACGATTATGGCTACACCTTC. This codes for CASSPRTGPTNDYGYTF.

DNA for the CDR3: TGTGCCAGCTCACCAACGGCGGGGGGGGATAGCAATCAGCCCCAGCATTTT. This gives the protein CASSPTAGGDSNQPQHF. The chain uses TRBV18 and TRBJ1-5; D is possibly TRBD1 (5 bases). Germline loops: CDR1 KGHSH, CDR2 LQKENI. Trimming shortened V by 2 bases and J by 0 bases, and 14 bases separated the two germline ends. The CDR3 contains 17 residues.

The CDR3 sequence: CASSIHRGRSNQPQHF. The DNA for the CDR3 is TGTGCCAGCAGTATCCACAGGGGCCGGAGCAATCAGCCCCAGCATTTT. The V and J genes are TRBV28 and TRBJ1-5; 7 nucleotides align to TRBD1. The germline V gene encodes CDR1 MDHEN and CDR2 SYDVKM. The CDR3 has 16 amino acids. The junction had 8 bases not matched to a gene; V was cut back by 5 bases and J by 1 base.

This clone was seen a single time. The junction departs from germline at one end; a sequencing error may be responsible. The chain is built from TRBV7-2 and TRBJ1-2; no reliable D call. This CDR3 has 12 residues. In germline, CDR1 is SGHTA, CDR2 FQGNSA. CDR3 in amino acids: CASGLWEDGYTF. The CDR3 region has the DNA TGTGCCAGCGGCTTATGGGAGGATGGCTACACCTTC.

J is TRBJ2-6 and V is TRBV19; the D gene is possibly TRBD2 (5 bases). Germline values: CDR1 LNHDA, CDR2 SQIVND (reference sequence). The germline V and J ends were trimmed by 5 bases and 4 bases, with 12 bases remaining between them. The CDR3 runs to 15 residues. CDR3 sequence: CASSVGESGANVLTF. CDR3 sequence (DNA): TGTGCCAGTAGTGTTGGGGAGTCCGGGGCCAACGTCCTGACTTTC.

The chain carries TRBV6-6 and TRBJ2-1; 13 bases are shared with TRBD2. The CDR3 is 15 amino acids. Germline trimming cut 6 bases from V and 9 bases from J; bases unmatched to any gene: 8. Per the germline V gene, CDR1 is MNHNY and CDR2 is SVGAGI (reference sequence). As DNA, the CDR3 is TGTGCCAGCAGCCGGACTAGCGGGAGTAGCGGTGAGCAGTTCTTC. Translating gives CASSRTSGSSGEQFF.

The chain links TRBV10-1 to TRBJ2-7, with TRBD1 matching over 9 bases. From germline, CDR1 is WNHNN and CDR2 SYGVQD (reference sequence). There are 14 residues in the CDR3. With V trimmed by 6 bases and J by 2 bases, 5 bases remained unmatched. In DNA, the CDR3 is TGCGCCAGCAGACCGGGACAGGGAACCTACGAGCAGTACTTC. This encodes CASRPGQGTYEQYF.

The chain uses TRBV9 and TRBJ2-4; D unclear. CDR1 and CDR2 from the germline V gene are SGDLS and YYNGEE. Trimming left V 3 bases short and J 0 bases short, with 7 bases between. This CDR3 region has 14 residues. The CDR3 spells CASSATLAKNIQYF. CDR3 nucleotide sequence: TGTGCCAGCAGCGCAACTCTAGCCAAAAACATTCAGTACTTC.